Listed below are T cell receptor beta chains from one sample, sequenced in a study of blood T cell repertoires in COVID-19. TCRdb's table, derived via immunoSEQ multiplex PCR, lists solely in-frame clones and lacks some. This table has roughly 98,000 clones, 81% appearing once. Source material: peripheral blood. Every receptor here comes from a human donor in a cohort sampled during active COVID-19. Each CDR3 is given with its conserved first and last residue. The D gene is left open where the match is weak. Some rows have no size entry. The others give once, few or many, or a class for an expanded clone.

D gene,J gene,CDR3 length,V gene,clone size,CDR3 DNA,CDR3 protein
TRBD1,TRBJ2-5,15,TRBV2,.,TGTGCCAGCAGTTATCAGGGGGCGCCCCAAGAGACCCAGTACTTC,CASSYQGAPQETQYF
TRBD1,TRBJ1-6,16,TRBV28,.,TGTGCCAGCAGTTTATCTTGGACAGGGAGGAATTCACCCCTCCACTTT,CASSLSWTGRNSPLHF
TRBD1,TRBJ2-7,15,TRBV5-1,once,TGCGCCAGCAGCGGGGGGACAGGGGGCGTCTACGAGCAGTACTTC,CASSGGTGGVYEQYF
.,TRBJ2-1,12,TRBV19,.,TGTGCCAGTAGTTTGGCTTACAATGAGCAGTTCTTC,CASSLAYNEQFF
.,TRBJ2-4,18,TRBV23-1,.,TGCGCCAGCAGTCAACCCGTGGAGATAGCGGTAGCCAAAAACATTCAGTACTTC,CASSQPVEIAVAKNIQYF
TRBD2,TRBJ2-7,15,TRBV24-1,few,TGTGCCACCAGTGATAGCGGGACGGGAGATTACGAGCAGTACTTC,CATSDSGTGDYEQYF
TRBD1,TRBJ1-5,16,TRBV18,.,TGTGCCAGCTCACAGACAGGGGCTGACGGCAATCAGCCCCAGCATTTT,CASSQTGADGNQPQHF
TRBD1,TRBJ1-1,16,TRBV11-1,few,TGTGCCAGCAGCTTCCGGACAGGCGCAATGAACACTGAAGCTTTCTTT,CASSFRTGAMNTEAFF
.,TRBJ1-2,14,TRBV2,many,TGTGCCAGCAGTGATTTTGTGGGCCTCTATGGCTACACCTTC,CASSDFVGLYGYTF
TRBD2,TRBJ2-3,15,TRBV7-7,once,TGTGCTAGCAGCTTAAGTCTAGCGGTGAGAGATACGCAGTATTTT,CASSLSLAVRDTQYF
.,TRBJ1-5,14,TRBV19,.,TGTGCCAGTACCCATCCCGGGGTGGGTCAGCCCCAGCATTTT,CASTHPGVGQPQHF